These T cell receptor beta chains were read from a single sample in a study of blood T cells in healthy people across ages. From the 5' RACE reads, TCRdb called clonotypes with MiXCR, one entry per CDR3 protein. The table shows some 670,000 distinct CDR3 sequences, with around 50% occurring only once. The specimen was blood. All receptors come from a woman aged 80 or older in good health. Both conserved end residues are part of each CDR3. The D gene is left open where the match is weak. Rows give clone size only sometimes, using once, few, many, or a class for an expanded clone.

D	length	size	V	J	DNA	CDR3
TRBD1	12	.	TRBV27	TRBJ1-2	TGTGCCAGCTACCGGGACAGCTATGGCTACACCTTC	CASYRDSYGYTF
.	10	.	TRBV20-1	TRBJ2-3	TGCAGTGCTCTGGGTGATACGCAGTATTTT	CSALGDTQYF
.	16	.	TRBV5-1	TRBJ2-1	TGCGCCAGCAGCCATACGGACCCCCGGTTGGATAATGAGCAGTTCTTC	CASSHTDPRLDNEQFF
.	14	many	TRBV7-9	TRBJ2-7	TGTGCCAGCAGCCTCCTCTCCGGGACAAACGAGCAGTACTTC	CASSLLSGTNEQYF
.	13	.	TRBV7-3	TRBJ2-7	TGTGCCAGCAGCGTAGTTCGGTACAATGAGCAGTACTTC	CASSVVRYNEQYF
.	16	.	TRBV6-1	TRBJ2-1	TGTGCCAGCAGAAAGAGAACGGAGCTGATATACAATGAGCAGTTCTTC	CASRKRTELIYNEQFF
TRBD2	15	.	TRBV5-1	TRBJ2-5	TGCGCCAGCAGTCAAGGACTAGCGGGACGAGAGACCCAGTACTTC	CASSQGLAGRETQYF
.	13	.	TRBV10-3	TRBJ1-4	TGTGCCACCCGAGGGGAGCCTAATGAAAAACTGTTTTTT	CATRGEPNEKLFF
.	15	few	TRBV18	TRBJ2-3	TGTGCCAGCTCACCGAACCTAGGGGCTACAGATACGCAGTATTTT	CASSPNLGATDTQYF
.	12	.	TRBV28	TRBJ2-1	TGTGCCAGCAGTTCCGATTTGGGATCGCAGTTCTTC	CASSSDLGSQFF
.	13	many	TRBV20-1	TRBJ1-2	TGCAGTGCTAGAGATTTCAACAGCTATGGCTACACCTTC	CSARDFNSYGYTF
TRBD1	13	few	TRBV9	TRBJ2-1	TGTGCCAGCGGACAGGGGTTAGGGAATGAGCAGTTCTTC	CASGQGLGNEQFF
.	15	once	TRBV28	TRBJ1-2	TGTGCCAGCAGCCGACCGGGAGGGGGGCGAAATGGCCACACCTTC	CASSRPGGGRNGHTF
.	11	.	TRBV18	TRBJ1-5	TGTGCCAGCTCACTGGGTATGGACCAGCATTTT	CASSLGMDQHF
.	12	many	TRBV2	TRBJ2-5	TGTGCCAGTGGACTACCGTATGAGACCCAGTACTTC	CASGLPYETQYF
.	14	.	TRBV10-3	TRBJ1-2	TGTGCCATCAGTGAGTCCTCCGGGTACTATGGCTACACCTTC	CAISESSGYYGYTF
.	15	.	TRBV15	TRBJ1-1	TGTGCCACCAGCAGAGATCCTGGGGGCCCCACTGAAGCTTTCTTT	CATSRDPGGPTEAFF
TRBD1	16	.	TRBV2	TRBJ2-4	TGTGCCAGCAGTCCCCCCCCTCAGGGGGCATTTGACATTCAGTACTTC	CASSPPPQGAFDIQYF
.	17	.	TRBV20-1	TRBJ1-2	TGCAGTGCTAAGAGATCCCGCACCGGGGGCGTCCTCTATGGCTACACCTTC	CSAKRSRTGGVLYGYTF
.	14	.	TRBV20-1	TRBJ2-5	TGCAGTGCTAGGTACCCTTGGGGTGCGGAGACCCAGTACTTC	CSARYPWGAETQYF
.	15	.	TRBV7-9	TRBJ2-1	TGTGCCAGCAGCTTAGTGGGGTCGGTGGGCAATGAGCAGTTCTTC	CASSLVGSVGNEQFF
.	11	many	TRBV20-1	TRBJ2-4	TGCAGTGCTAGAGATTGGTACATTCAGTACTTC	CSARDWYIQYF
.	14	.	TRBV5-1	TRBJ2-2	TGCGCCAGCGCGCTCAGTCCGGGGGTCGGGGAGCTGTTTTTT	CASALSPGVGELFF
.	13	many	TRBV20-1	TRBJ2-3	TGCAGTGCTGGAGAGGCAGGGATAGATACGCAGTATTTT	CSAGEAGIDTQYF
.	14	.	TRBV15	TRBJ1-1	TGTGCCACCAGCCCCGCGCGAGGAGACACTGAAGCTTTCTTT	CATSPARGDTEAFF
TRBD2	18	few	TRBV25-1	TRBJ2-3	TGTGCCAGCAGTTCCTCGCGAGTGGGCGGGGGTGGCACAGATACGCAGTATTTT	CASSSSRVGGGGTDTQYF
.	12	.	TRBV20-1	TRBJ1-5	TGCAGTGCTTCCTATAGCAATCAGCCCCAGCATTTT	CSASYSNQPQHF
TRBD2	15	many	TRBV7-8	TRBJ2-3	TGTGCCAGCAGCTACCGAGCGGGAGGGACCGATACGCAGTATTTT	CASSYRAGGTDTQYF
.	14	.	TRBV6-6	TRBJ1-1	TGTGCCAGCAGTTACTCGGGGGTGGACACTGAAGCTTTCTTT	CASSYSGVDTEAFF
TRBD2	13	.	TRBV28	TRBJ2-7	TGTGCCAGCACGTTGACTGGCGGGGGGCCCAAGTACTTC	CASTLTGGGPKYF
.	13	.	TRBV7-2	TRBJ2-3	TGTGCCAGCAGCTTAAGGGCTTTAGATACGCAGTATTTT	CASSLRALDTQYF
.	17	.	TRBV5-1	TRBJ2-4	TGCGCCAGCAGCTTGATTGGGACGAACATGGCAAAAAACATTCAGTACTTC	CASSLIGTNMAKNIQYF
.	16	.	TRBV5-1	TRBJ1-4	TGCGCCAGCAGCAGGGGCCCCTCTGGAGGTAATGAAAAACTGTTTTTT	CASSRGPSGGNEKLFF
.	17	.	TRBV6-5	TRBJ2-1	TGTGCCAGCAGTTCGCACCTGACAGGACCCACTTACAATGAGCAGTTCTTC	CASSSHLTGPTYNEQFF
.	16	.	TRBV12-5	TRBJ2-1	TGTGCTAGTGGTTTCCATACCCTAGCAACCTACAATGAGCAGTTCTTC	CASGFHTLATYNEQFF
.	12	.	TRBV24-1	TRBJ1-2	TGTGCCACCAGTGAGGGGAACTATGGCTACACCTTC	CATSEGNYGYTF
.	12	many	TRBV20-1	TRBJ1-2	TGCAGTGCTAGCAGGGACGGGCATGGCTACACCTTC	CSASRDGHGYTF
.	14	many	TRBV7-9	TRBJ2-3	TGTGCCAGCAGCTTGGAAGTCTTGCCAGATACGCAGTATTTT	CASSLEVLPDTQYF
TRBD1	20	many	TRBV5-1	TRBJ2-4	TGCGCCAGCAGCTCGTTACCGGGACAGGGTTCGATCATAGCCAAAAACATTCAGTACTTC	CASSSLPGQGSIIAKNIQYF
.	13	.	TRBV2	TRBJ2-7	TGTGCCAGCAGTGAAGAACGGTCCTACGAGCAGTACTTC	CASSEERSYEQYF
.	13	.	TRBV7-9	TRBJ2-5	TGTGCCAGCAGCCTCACTGGTACCAATGAGCAGTACTTC	CASSLTGTNEQYF
TRBD2	15	many	TRBV20-1	TRBJ2-1	TGCAGTGCTAGAGATAGCGGGAGACCCTACAATGAGCAGTTCTTC	CSARDSGRPYNEQFF
.	15	.	TRBV11-3	TRBJ2-3	TGTGCCAGCAGCTTAGGTCTAACAGGGACAGATACGCAGTATTTT	CASSLGLTGTDTQYF
TRBD1	14	many	TRBV12-3/TRBV12-4	TRBJ1-2	TGTGCCAGCAGTCCCCAGGGGGGCTACTATGGCTACACCTTC	CASSPQGGYYGYTF
TRBD2	15	many	TRBV5-1	TRBJ2-1	TGCGCCAGCAGCTCCCTAGCGGGGGGTTATAATGAGCAGTTCTTC	CASSSLAGGYNEQFF
TRBD1	12	.	TRBV12-3/TRBV12-4	TRBJ2-1	TGTGCCAGCAGTTTAACAGGGGGTGAGCAGTTCTTC	CASSLTGGEQFF
TRBD2	16	.	TRBV6-5	TRBJ2-7	TGTGCCAGCCAAGGACTAGCGGGAGCAGGCTCCTACGAGCAGTACTTC	CASQGLAGAGSYEQYF
.	15	few	TRBV4-1	TRBJ1-1	TGCGCCAGCAGCCAAGATGAGGCTGGCTTCACTGAAGCTTTCTTT	CASSQDEAGFTEAFF
.	13	.	TRBV6-2/TRBV6-3	TRBJ2-7	TGTGCCAGCAGTTACACGGTGGATTTCGAGCAGTACTTC	CASSYTVDFEQYF
.	14	.	TRBV29-1	TRBJ1-1	TGCAGCGTTGAAGATCCCGGGGCGGGTCCTGAAGCTTTCTTT	CSVEDPGAGPEAFF
.	15	many	TRBV5-1	TRBJ2-7	TGCGCCAGCAGCTTGGAGGGGGGGGCCATCTACGAGCAGTACTTC	CASSLEGGAIYEQYF
.	14	once	TRBV14	TRBJ1-2	TGTGCCAGCAGCCAAGGGATTGGGGAATATGGCTACACCTTC	CASSQGIGEYGYTF
.	13	.	TRBV15	TRBJ1-6	TGTGCCACCAGCAGGACCCAAAATTCACCCCTCCACTTT	CATSRTQNSPLHF
.	15	.	TRBV6-2/TRBV6-3	TRBJ1-2	TGTGCCAGCAGCCACGGGGTCGTGGAGGACTATGGCTACACCTTC	CASSHGVVEDYGYTF
.	15	.	TRBV6-1	TRBJ2-7	TGTGCCAGCAGTGAAGCGCAGGGGTTAATTTACGAGCAGTACTTC	CASSEAQGLIYEQYF
.	12	.	TRBV2	TRBJ2-3	TGTGCCAGCAGGCCGCTTGTAGATACGCAGTATTTT	CASRPLVDTQYF
.	15	.	TRBV18	TRBJ2-7	TGTGCCAGCTCCCCAAACCGGGACGTACTCTACGAGCAGTACTTC	CASSPNRDVLYEQYF